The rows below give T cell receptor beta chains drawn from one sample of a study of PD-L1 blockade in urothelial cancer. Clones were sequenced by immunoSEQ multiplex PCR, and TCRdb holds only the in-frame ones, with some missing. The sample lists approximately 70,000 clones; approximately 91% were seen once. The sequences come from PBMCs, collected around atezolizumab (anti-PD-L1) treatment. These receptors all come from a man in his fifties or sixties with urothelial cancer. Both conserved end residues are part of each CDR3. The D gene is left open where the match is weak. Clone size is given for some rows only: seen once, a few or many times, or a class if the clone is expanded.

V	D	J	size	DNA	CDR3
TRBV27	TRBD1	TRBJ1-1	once	TGTGCCAGCAGTCCTATGGACAGGGGAGGAACTGAAGCTTTCTTT	CASSPMDRGGTEAFF
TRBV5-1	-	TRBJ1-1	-	TGCGCCAGCAGCGATGACAGGATGAACACTGAAGCTTTCTTT	CASSDDRMNTEAFF
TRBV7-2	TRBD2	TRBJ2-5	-	TGTGCCAGCAGCCCAGGACTAGCGGGGGGGCAAGAGACCCAGTACTTC	CASSPGLAGGQETQYF
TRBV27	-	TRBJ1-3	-	TGTGCCAGCAGTTTCACGGGTGTTGCTGGAAACACCATATATTTT	CASSFTGVAGNTIYF
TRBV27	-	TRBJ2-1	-	TGTGCCAGCATCTCGCCCAGCTCCTACAATGAGCAGTTCTTC	CASISPSSYNEQFF
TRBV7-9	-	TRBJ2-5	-	TGTGCCAGCAGCTTAGGGACAGAACAAGAGACCCAGTACTTC	CASSLGTEQETQYF
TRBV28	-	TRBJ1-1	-	TGTGCCAGCAGTTCCCCGGGTCACACTGAAGCTTTCTTT	CASSSPGHTEAFF
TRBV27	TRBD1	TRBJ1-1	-	TGTGCCAGCAGTTCCTCCCGCAGGGGGGCGGCTTTGAACACTGAAGCTTTCTTT	CASSSSRRGAALNTEAFF
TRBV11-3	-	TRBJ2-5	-	TGTGCCAGCAGCCAGGACCGGGGGAAGACCCAGTACTTC	CASSQDRGKTQYF
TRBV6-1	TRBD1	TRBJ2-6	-	TGTGCCAGCAGTGAAATGGGACAGGTGACTTTC	CASSEMGQVTF
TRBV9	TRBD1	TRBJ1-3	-	TGTGCCAGCAGCCCCCGACAGGGTTCTGGAAACACCATATATTTT	CASSPRQGSGNTIYF
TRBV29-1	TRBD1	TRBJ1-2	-	TGCAGCGTTGCCTTCAATCTGGGACAGCATGGCTACACCTTC	CSVAFNLGQHGYTF
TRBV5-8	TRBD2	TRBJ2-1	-	TGTGCCAGCAGCGAATGGGAGGGCAATGAGCAGTTCTTC	CASSEWEGNEQFF
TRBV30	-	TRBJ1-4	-	TGTGCCTGGAGTGACCAGGCATATGAAAAACTGTTTTTT	CAWSDQAYEKLFF
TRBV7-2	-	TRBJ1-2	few	TGTGCCAGCAGCTTAGACAGGAGCTATGGCTACACCTTC	CASSLDRSYGYTF
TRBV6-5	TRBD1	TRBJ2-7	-	TGTGCCAGCACACCGGGACAGGGAGTCGACGAGCAGTACTTC	CASTPGQGVDEQYF
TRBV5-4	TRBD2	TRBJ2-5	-	TGTGCCAGCAGCTTATACGGGAGGGGGAGTGAGGAGACCCAGTACTTC	CASSLYGRGSEETQYF
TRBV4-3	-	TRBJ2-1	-	TGCGCCAGCAGCCCTAACAGCGGGTTGGACAATGAGCAGTTCTTC	CASSPNSGLDNEQFF
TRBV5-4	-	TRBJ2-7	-	TGTGCCAGCAGCGCCGGGACATCAGACTCCTACGAGCAGTACTTC	CASSAGTSDSYEQYF
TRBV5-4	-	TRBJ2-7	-	TGTGCCAGCAGGGGTGACGGGAGCGAGCAGTACTTC	CASRGDGSEQYF
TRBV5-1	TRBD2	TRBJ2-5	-	TGCGCCAGCAGCTTGAGCGGGCGGGGGGAGACCCAGTACTTC	CASSLSGRGETQYF
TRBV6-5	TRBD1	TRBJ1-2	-	TGTGCCAGCAGTTCAGGACAGGGGACTAACTATGGCTACACCTTC	CASSSGQGTNYGYTF
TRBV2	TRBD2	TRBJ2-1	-	TGTGCCAGCAGTTTGGGAGGGCGGGAGTTCTTC	CASSLGGREFF
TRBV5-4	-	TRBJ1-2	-	TGTGCCAGCAGCGTCGGACAGTCGCCCTATGGCTACACCTTC	CASSVGQSPYGYTF
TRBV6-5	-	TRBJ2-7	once	TGTGCCAGCAGTGGAGGGACTGCCAGCTCCTACGAGCAGTACTTC	CASSGGTASSYEQYF
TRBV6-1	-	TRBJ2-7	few	TGTGCCAGCAGTGGCAGACAAAGCGAGCAGTACTTC	CASSGRQSEQYF